Shown below are 20 T cell receptor beta chains from a single sample sequenced in a study of blood T cell repertoires in COVID-19 (TCRdb year 2020). Library generation was performed with the immunoSEQ multiplex PCR assay. TCRdb re-hosts the immuneACCESS table, in-frame sequences only. Its copies lack some clones; in the studies checked, an unresolved V gene accounts for under half of them, and the cause for the rest is not known. The table for this sample lists some 99,000 clones; over 75% of them were counted only once. Approximately 12% of the sample comes from the top ten. Source material: peripheral blood. The receptor source for this set is a woman of 80 years or more with acute or convalescent COVID-19.

The chain links TRBV5-6 to TRBJ2-7; a weak D match, TRBD1 (6 bases). Germline CDR1 reads SGHDT; CDR2 reads YYEEEE. The CDR3 is 15 amino acids. V lost 0 bases, J lost 3 bases, and 13 bases lay in between. The DNA of the CDR3 is TGTGCCAGCAGCTTGGCCGGCGGCAGGGGCTACGAGCAGTACTTC. Translated, it gives CASSLAGGRGYEQYF.

The V gene is TRBV6-1, the J gene TRBJ1-6; 7 nucleotides match TRBD1. The CDR3 extends over 18 amino acids. Germline V gene lookup returns CDR1 MNHNS and CDR2 SASEGT. The V segment lost 3 bases and the J segment 0 bases; nucleotides outside the gene matches: 8. CDR3 nucleotide sequence: TGTGCCAGCAGTGATACTTGGACAGGTAGCTCCTATAATTCACCCCTCCACTTT. It yields the protein CASSDTWTGSSYNSPLHF.

The chain carries TRBV28 and TRBJ1-2, with 9 bases that match TRBD1. Germline assignment: CDR1 MDHEN and CDR2 SYDVKM. The CDR3 covers 14 residues. With 5 bases clipped from V and 2 bases from J, the junction kept 3 bases outside the gene matches. The CDR3 loop is CASSGTGFNYGYTF. The CDR3 DNA reads TGTGCCAGCAGTGGGACAGGGTTCAACTATGGCTACACCTTC.

This rearrangement joins TRBV9 to TRBJ1-6, with D possibly TRBD1 on 5 matching bases. The germline V gene has CDR1 SGDLS and CDR2 YYNGEE. The CDR3 consists of 14 residues. V lost 3 bases and J 6 bases, leaving 10 bases between the germline ends. CDR3 bases: TGTGCCAGCAGCGGGGCGGGACCTAATTCACCCCTCCACTTT. Protein: CASSGAGPNSPLHF.

The chain uses TRBV19 and TRBJ1-5; 10 nucleotides line up with TRBD1. The CDR3 contains 18 residues. The V segment lost 6 bases and the J segment 4 bases; nucleotides outside the gene matches: 15. Germline V gene lookup returns CDR1 LNHDA and CDR2 SQIVND (reference sequence). DNA for the CDR3: TGTGCCAGTAGCTTAGCCAACACCCGGACAGGGGGAAATCAGCCCCAGCATTTT. Protein sequence: CASSLANTRTGGNQPQHF.

The rearrangement links TRBV5-4 to TRBJ2-2, with 7 nucleotides matching TRBD1. The J segment lost 6 bases and the V segment lost 4 bases, leaving 3 bases of the junction unmatched. CDR3 length equals 13 residues. Germline V gene lookup returns CDR1 SGHNT and CDR2 YYREEE (reference sequence). CDR3 loop: CASSPRGPGELFF. The CDR3 DNA sequence: TGTGCCAGCAGCCCGAGGGGGCCCGGGGAGCTGTTTTTT.

The chain combines TRBV5-8 with TRBJ1-3; D may be TRBD1 (5 bases). Per germline, CDR1 SGHTS and CDR2 YDEGEE. V lost 1 base, J lost 8 bases, and 19 bases lay in between. This CDR3 is 16 amino acids long. The CDR3 here is CASSLRGSFSGDTIYF. For the CDR3, the DNA is TGTGCCAGCAGCTTGAGGGGCAGCTTTTCGGGGGACACCATATATTTT.

Only a few counts were recorded for this clone. The V gene is TRBV9, the J gene TRBJ1-2; D gene ambiguous. Germline V CDR1 and CDR2: SGDLS, YYNGEE. V lost 0 bases to trimming and J lost 0 bases, with 9 bases between them. This CDR3 is built from 15 residues. Here the CDR3 DNA reads TGTGCCAGCAGCGTAGAGGCAGGAACTAACTATGGCTACACCTTC. Protein sequence: CASSVEAGTNYGYTF.

The chain employs TRBV24-1 and TRBJ2-1; 8 positions agree with TRBD1. The J segment lost 2 bases and the V segment lost 4 bases, leaving 6 bases of the junction unmatched. Germline V CDR1 and CDR2: KGHDR, SFDVKD. This CDR3 is built from 16 residues. The CDR3 is CATSDSDRGPYNEQFF. The CDR3 DNA reads TGTGCCACCAGTGACAGCGACAGGGGCCCCTACAATGAGCAGTTCTTC.

The rearrangement joins TRBV28 to TRBJ1-5, with unresolved D. The CDR3 runs 16 residues. Looked up from germline, CDR1 is MDHEN and CDR2 is SYDVKM. Trimming took 5 bases from V and 2 from J, leaving 16 bases between them. CDR3 sequence (DNA): TGTGCCAGCAGTCCAGGCGGCGGGATTGGCAATCAGCCCCAGCATTTT. Its translation is CASSPGGGIGNQPQHF.

This chain connects TRBV5-1 to TRBJ2-4, with TRBD1 matching 7 bases. The CDR3 loop spans 14 amino acids. V was clipped by 5 bases and J by 6 bases; unmatched bases: 8. CDR1 and CDR2 from the germline V gene are SGHRS and YFSETQ. The CDR3 region is CASSPQTGRNIQYF. The CDR3, as DNA: TGCGCCAGCAGTCCACAGACAGGGAGAAACATTCAGTACTTC.

The chain combines TRBV5-6 with TRBJ1-2; D is possibly TRBD1 (6 bases). Germline CDR1 and CDR2: SGHDT and YYEEEE. This CDR3 spans 16 amino acids. V dropped 4 bases and J dropped 1 base, with 17 bases sitting between them. The CDR3 sequence is CASSAGTSPINYGYTF. The CDR3, as DNA: TGTGCCAGCAGCGCCGGGACAAGTCCCATTAACTATGGCTACACCTTC. Full variable domain (remainder filled in from reference TRBV5-6 and TRBJ1-2): DAGVTQSPTHLIKTRGQQVTLRCSPKSGHDTVSWYQQALGQGPQFIFQYYEEEERQRGNFPDRFSGHQFPNYSSELNVNALLLGDSALYLCASSAGTSPINYGYTFGSGTRLTVV.

Only a few counts were recorded for this clone. This sequence joins TRBV27 and TRBJ1-5; a possible D gene is TRBD1 (6 bases). Trimming removed 4 bases from V and 0 bases from J, with 16 bases in between. Germline lookup yields CDR1 MNHEY and CDR2 SMNVEV (reference sequence). CDR3 length equals 17 residues. CDR3 amino acids: CASSSTSRGISNQPQHF. For the CDR3, the DNA is TGTGCCAGCAGTTCTACCTCCAGGGGAATTAGCAATCAGCCCCAGCATTTT.

This clone was seen more than once but under ten times. This chain joins TRBV5-4 and TRBJ1-6; TRBD1 is a possible D gene (6 bases). The CDR3 extends over 16 amino acids. The V end lost 5 bases, the J end lost 1 base, and 13 bases lay between the germline ends. The germline V gene has CDR1 SGHNT and CDR2 YYREEE (reference sequence). The CDR3 loop reads CASRPQGGSYNSPLHF. The DNA for the CDR3 is TGTGCCAGCAGACCACAGGGAGGGTCCTATAATTCACCCCTCCACTTT.

The rearrangement uses TRBV4-2 and TRBJ2-2; 8 nucleotides line up with TRBD1. Germline trimming cut 0 bases from V and 8 bases from J; bases unmatched to any gene: 11. The CDR3 length is 17 residues. Germline assignment: CDR1 LGHNA and CDR2 YNFKEQ. The CDR3 coding sequence is TGTGCCAGCAGCCAAGAACCGCAGGGGGCGAAGGGAGGGGAGCTGTTTTTT. Protein product: CASSQEPQGAKGGELFF.

The chain is built from TRBV28 and TRBJ2-7, with D possibly matching TRBD1 (6 bases). V lost 3 bases and J 7 bases, leaving 10 bases between the germline ends. Germline CDR1 and CDR2: MDHEN and SYDVKM. The length of the CDR3 is 12 residues. CDR3 amino acids: CASSFGQGEQYV. The CDR3, as DNA: TGTGCCAGCAGTTTTGGTCAGGGGGAGCAGTACGTC.

The gene calls are TRBV24-1 and TRBJ2-1; unclear D gene. The V and J ends lost 5 bases and 8 bases respectively, with 15 bases between them. The CDR3 has 14 residues. CDR1 and CDR2 from the germline V gene are KGHDR and SFDVKD. CDR3 amino acids: CATSGARLSDEQFF. In nucleotides, the CDR3 is TGTGCCACCAGTGGGGCACGCCTGTCAGATGAGCAGTTCTTC.

The CDR3 nucleotides read TGTGCCAGCAGCCAAGTTCAGGGGGTTGGGTACGAGCAGTACTTC. It translates to CASSQVQGVGYEQYF. This chain links TRBV3-1 (or the pseudogene TRBV3-2) with TRBJ2-7, with 7 bases identical to TRBD1. Germline CDR1 LGHDT, CDR2 YNNKEL (reference sequence). The CDR3 runs to 15 residues. V shed 1 base and J 4 bases; nucleotides not matched to a gene: 7.

J is TRBJ1-5 and V is TRBV28; tentatively, D is TRBD1 (5 bases). Germline assignment: CDR1 MDHEN and CDR2 SYDVKM. The V end was cut by 3 bases, the J end by 8 bases, with 14 bases between. The CDR3 loop spans 14 amino acids. For the CDR3, the DNA is TGTGCCAGCAGTTTTGGGGGACTCCTTAAGCCCCAGCATTTT. Translation: CASSFGGLLKPQHF.

This clone was counted between two and nine times. The chain carries TRBV6-2 or TRBV6-3 and TRBJ1-2; a possible D gene is TRBD1 (6 bases). The CDR3 runs 15 residues. V was cut by 5 bases and J by 4 bases, with 17 bases left in between. CDR1 and CDR2 from the germline V gene are MNHEY and SVGEGT. DNA for the CDR3: TGTGCCAGCAGTCCCCGGGACATAAGGCCCTATGGCTACACCTTC. Protein: CASSPRDIRPYGYTF.